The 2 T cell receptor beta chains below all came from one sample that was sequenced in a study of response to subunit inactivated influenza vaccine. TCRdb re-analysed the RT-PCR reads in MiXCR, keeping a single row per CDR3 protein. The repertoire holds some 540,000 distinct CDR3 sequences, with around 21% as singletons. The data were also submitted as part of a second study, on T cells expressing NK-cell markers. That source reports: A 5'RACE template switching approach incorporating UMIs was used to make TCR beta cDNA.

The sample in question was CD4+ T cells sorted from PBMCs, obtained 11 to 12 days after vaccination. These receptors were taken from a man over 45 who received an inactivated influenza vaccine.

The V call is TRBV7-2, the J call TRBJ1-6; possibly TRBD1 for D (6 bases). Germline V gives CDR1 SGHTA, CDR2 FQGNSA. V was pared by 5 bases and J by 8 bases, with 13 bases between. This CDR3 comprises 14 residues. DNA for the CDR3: TGTGCCAGCAGCATAAGACAGGTTGATTCACCCCTCCACTTT. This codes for CASSIRQVDSPLHF.

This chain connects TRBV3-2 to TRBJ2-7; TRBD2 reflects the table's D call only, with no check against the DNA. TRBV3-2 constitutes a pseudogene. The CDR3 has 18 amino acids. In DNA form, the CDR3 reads TGTGCCAGCAGCCAAGGACTAGCGCGGGGTACCTACTCCTACGAGCAGTACTTC. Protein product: CASSQGLARGTYSYEQYF.